This T cell receptor beta chain was found in a study of blood T cell repertoires in COVID-19. Across the study: Both acute and convalescent COVID-19 samples were obtained from the United States, Italy and Spain. T cells, B-cell-depleted T cells, or PBMCs supplied cDNA or gDNA.

CDR3 length equals 12 residues. The germline V and J ends were trimmed by 11 bases and 3 bases, with 14 bases remaining between them. Authors' data handling: Amplified reference gene primers provided the basis for estimating nucleated cell counts. Generated by immunoSEQ multiplex PCR, the TCRdb table keeps only in-frame clones and is missing some. That table gives V, J and clone size, and the DNA gave D and trimming. The sample consists of about 210,000 clones, about 91% of them appearing once. The sequence derives from a middle-aged woman with acute or convalescent COVID-19. The rearrangement uses TRBV23-1 and TRBJ2-7, with D tentatively TRBD2 (6 bases). TRBV23-1 is treated as an ORF (open reading frame) with a function not yet certain. The sample was peripheral blood. The CDR3 DNA reads TGCGCCTGGGGGGACCGATTCTACGAGCAGTACGTC. Translated, it gives CAWGDRFYEQYV.